This passage covers 6 T cell receptor beta chains from one sample sequenced in a study of Ad26.COV2.S vaccination and SARS-CoV-2 variants. Treatment specified: approximately 18 received Ad26.COV2.S at low or high dose, single or two shots; a few received placebo; per-sample allocation not given. Sampling was performed 63 days after the first vaccine or placebo injection. TCRdb's table, derived via immunoSEQ multiplex PCR, lists solely in-frame clones and lacks some. Here the sample spans under 300,000 clones, around 90% being singletons. The specimen was peripheral blood, collected in a trial of Ad26.COV2.S vaccine versus placebo. The origin of the receptors is a person aged 18-60 years who received the Ad26.COV2.S COVID-19 vaccine or a placebo.

The V gene is TRBV6-5, the J gene TRBJ2-3; 8 bases map to TRBD2. Trimming cost V 7 bases and J 6 bases; bases outside gene matches: 12. Germline CDR1 MNHEY, CDR2 SVGAGI. This CDR3 region has 15 residues. CDR3 bases: TGTGCCAGCACCGGGGCGGGGGGCCGCGTGGATACGCAGTATTTT. It specifies CASTGAGGRVDTQYF.

The chain is built from TRBV11-3 and TRBJ2-5, with TRBD2 matching over 9 bases. Trimming cost V 5 bases and J 1 base; bases outside gene matches: 8. CDR1 and CDR2 (germline): SGHNT, YENEEA. The CDR3 runs to 16 residues. The CDR3 DNA reads TGTGCCAGCAGCCGCGGGGCGGGAGGGCCCCAAGAGACCCAGTACTTC. Translating gives CASSRGAGGPQETQYF.

The rearrangement uses TRBV30 and TRBJ2-7, with a possible D match to TRBD2 (5 bases). Germline loops: CDR1 GTSNPN, CDR2 SVGIG (reference sequence). The V end was cut by 2 bases, the J end by 6 bases, with 11 bases between. CDR3 size: 12 residues. The CDR3 region is CAWSYIGLEQYV. In DNA form, the CDR3 reads TGTGCCTGGAGTTATATTGGACTCGAGCAGTACGTC.

The chain is built from TRBV5-1 and TRBJ2-7, with D possibly called TRBD1 or TRBD2 (5 bases each). The CDR3 sequence is 13 residues long. Looked up from germline, CDR1 is SGHRS and CDR2 is YFSETQ. The V end lost 4 bases, the J end lost 7 bases, and 15 bases lay between the germline ends. CDR3 loop: CASSIGTNAEQYV. CDR3 in DNA: TGCGCCAGCAGCATCGGGACGAATGCTGAGCAGTACGTC.

Points on this clone: Other nucleotide sequences from this sample produce the same CDR3. This CDR3 reads CASSVGGTGELFF. In DNA form, the CDR3 reads TGTGCCAGCAGCGTAGGGGGAACCGGGGAGCTGTTTTTT. The V gene is TRBV9, the J gene TRBJ2-2; D is unclear. This CDR3 has 13 residues. The V end lost 0 bases, the J end lost 5 bases, and 5 bases lay between the germline ends. The germline gives CDR1 SGDLS, CDR2 YYNGEE.

V and J are TRBV7-2 and TRBJ2-2; D is undetermined. V was cut by 3 bases and J by 8 bases, with 7 bases left in between. The CDR3 spans 12 residues. In germline, CDR1 is SGHTA, CDR2 FQGNSA. CDR3 in DNA: TGTGCCAGCAGCTTGTTTCCTGGGGAGCTGTTTTTT. Its protein product is CASSLFPGELFF.